This TCR beta chain came from a study of blood T cell repertoires in COVID-19. For the study at large: Sources were T cells, B-cell-depleted T cells, or PBMCs; the material itself was cDNA or gDNA.

This CDR3 is 15 amino acids long. The J segment lost 5 bases and the V segment lost 6 bases, leaving 6 bases of the junction unmatched. From germline, CDR1 is MNHEY and CDR2 SMNVEV (reference sequence). Ages ranged from about 18 to 89 years, with residence in 24 US areas. Cohorts were based on clinical histories the participants reported. Original analysis: Amplification of reference gene primers was used by the study to estimate nucleated cell counts. Some clones are missing from TCRdb's copy, which holds only in-frame ones; the method was immunoSEQ multiplex PCR. Clone size and the V and J calls come from that table; the DNA yielded D and trimming. Of approximately 230,000 clones in the sample, just over 85% are singletons; the top ten hold roughly 14%.

The TCR comes from a woman between 45 and 65 years old with acute COVID-19. The specimen sequenced was PBMCs or T cells enriched from blood (not recorded which). The genes are TRBV27 and TRBJ2-2; 10 nucleotides align to TRBD1. The CDR3 DNA reads as TGTGCCAGCAGGAGGGACAGGGGAACTACCGGGGAGCTGTTTTTT. Translating it yields CASRRDRGTTGELFF.